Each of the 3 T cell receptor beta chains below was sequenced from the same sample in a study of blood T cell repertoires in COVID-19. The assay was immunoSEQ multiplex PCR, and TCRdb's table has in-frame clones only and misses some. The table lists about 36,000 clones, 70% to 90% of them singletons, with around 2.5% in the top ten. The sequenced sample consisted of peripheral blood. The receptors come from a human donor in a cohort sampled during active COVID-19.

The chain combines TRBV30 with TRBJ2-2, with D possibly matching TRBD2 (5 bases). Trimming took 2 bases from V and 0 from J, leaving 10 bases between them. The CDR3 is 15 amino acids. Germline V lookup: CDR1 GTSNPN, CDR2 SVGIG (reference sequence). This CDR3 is CAWSRGLANTGELFF. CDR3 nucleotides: TGTGCCTGGAGTAGAGGGCTAGCGAACACCGGGGAGCTGTTTTTT.

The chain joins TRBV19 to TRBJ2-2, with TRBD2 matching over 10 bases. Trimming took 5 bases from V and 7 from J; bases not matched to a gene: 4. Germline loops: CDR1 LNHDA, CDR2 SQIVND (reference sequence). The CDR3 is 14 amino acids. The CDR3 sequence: CASSVSGGNGELFF. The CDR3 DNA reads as TGTGCCAGTAGTGTTAGCGGGGGGAACGGGGAGCTGTTTTTT. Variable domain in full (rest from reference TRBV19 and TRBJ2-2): DGGITQSPKYLFRKEGQNVTLSCEQNLNHDAMYWYRQDPGQGLRLIYYSQIVNDFQKGDIAEGYSVSREKKESFPLTVTSAQKNPTAFYLCASSVSGGNGELFFGEGSRLTVL.

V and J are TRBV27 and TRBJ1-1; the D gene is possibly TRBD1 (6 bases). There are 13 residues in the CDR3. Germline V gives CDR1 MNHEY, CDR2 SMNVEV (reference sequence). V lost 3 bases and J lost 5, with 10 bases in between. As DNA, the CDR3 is TGTGCCAGCAGTTTTGCAGGGGTAACTGAAGCTTTCTTT. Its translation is CASSFAGVTEAFF.